The 21 T cell receptor beta chains reported below all come from one sample, sequenced in a study of cytomegalovirus exposure and HLA in healthy donors. A multiplex PCR was run with 60 Vbeta primers and 13 Jbeta primers. Assay: immunoSEQ multiplex PCR; the TCRdb copy retains only in-frame clones and omits some. The sample holds 150,000 to 200,000 clones, roughly 70% seen once. The sequenced material came from PBMCs. Receptors were obtained from a woman between 50 and 59 years old in good health and CMV-seropositive.

The rearrangement uses TRBV9 and TRBJ1-1, with 10 bases fitting TRBD1. In germline, CDR1 is SGDLS, CDR2 YYNGEE. The V gene end was trimmed by 0 bases and the J gene end by 4 bases; junction bases not matched to a gene: 3. The CDR3 loop spans 15 amino acids. CDR3 sequence (DNA): TGTGCCAGCAGCGTAGATGGGACAGGGGTCACTGAAGCTTTCTTT. Its protein is CASSVDGTGVTEAFF.

This clone appeared a few times. This chain uses TRBV5-5 with TRBJ1-2, with TRBD1 matching over 9 bases. Germline CDR1 reads SGHKS; CDR2 reads YYEKEE (reference sequence). The CDR3 totals 14 residues. The J segment lost 4 bases and the V segment lost 1 base, leaving 2 bases of the junction unmatched. CDR3 in amino acids: CASSLTGGGYGYTF. CDR3 coding DNA: TGTGCCAGCAGCTTGACAGGGGGCGGCTATGGCTACACCTTC.

The J gene is TRBJ2-1, the V gene TRBV6-1, with TRBD1 identical over 9 bases. V shed 7 bases and J 2 bases; nucleotides not matched to a gene: 3. From germline, CDR1 is MNHNS and CDR2 SASEGT. The CDR3 covers 14 residues. This CDR3 reads CASTGQGAYNEQFF. The CDR3 DNA reads TGTGCCAGCACGGGACAGGGTGCCTACAATGAGCAGTTCTTC.

This clone was seen more than once but under ten times. The genes are TRBV19 and TRBJ1-5; weak D call: TRBD1 (6 bases). The CDR3 runs 15 residues. Trimming cost V 5 bases and J 5 bases, with 16 bases left between them. CDR1 LNHDA and CDR2 SQIVND come from the germline V gene (reference sequence). The DNA for the CDR3 is TGTGCCAGTAGTGATACAGGGATGTACGATCAGCCCCAGCATTTT. Amino acid sequence: CASSDTGMYDQPQHF.

The DNA for the CDR3 is TGTGCCAGCAGCTTGAGTTCCGGGACAGGGGGAACCGGGGAGCTGTTTTTT. Translating gives CASSLSSGTGGTGELFF. V and J are TRBV7-2 and TRBJ2-2; 11 bases fit TRBD1. J gave up 5 bases and V 3 bases, and 8 bases lay outside the gene matches. Germline V gene sequence: CDR1 SGHTA, CDR2 FQGNSA. This CDR3 is built from 17 residues.

This chain joins TRBV14 and TRBJ1-2; unclear D gene. Trimming took 2 bases from V and 8 from J, leaving 12 bases between them. CDR3 length: 13 residues. Germline V gives CDR1 SGHDN, CDR2 FVKESK. CDR3 loop: CASSQSRGTGYTF. CDR3 nucleotides: TGTGCCAGCAGCCAATCCCGGGGAACCGGCTACACCTTC.

The V and J genes are TRBV10-3 and TRBJ1-2; 7 nucleotides align to TRBD1. This CDR3 is 16 amino acids long. Unmatched junction bases numbered 10, after V lost 3 bases and J lost 3 bases. Per the germline V gene, CDR1 is ENHRY and CDR2 is SYGVKD. The CDR3 protein is CAISESTGTAHYGYTF. CDR3 in DNA: TGTGCCATCAGTGAATCAACCGGGACAGCCCACTATGGCTACACCTTC.

The gene calls are TRBV5-1 and TRBJ2-3; perhaps TRBD1 as D (6 bases). With 4 bases removed from V and 3 bases from J, the gap between germline ends came to 9 bases. In germline, CDR1 is SGHRS, CDR2 YFSETQ. The length of the CDR3 is 13 residues. The CDR3 sequence is CASSPTGTDTQYF. The CDR3 bases are TGCGCCAGCAGCCCGACAGGTACAGATACGCAGTATTTT. Complete variable domain (other parts from reference TRBV5-1 and TRBJ2-3): KAGVTQTPRYLIKTRGQQVTLSCSPISGHRSVSWYQQTPGQGLQFLFEYFSETQRNKGNFPGRFSGRQFSNSRSEMNVSTLELGDSALYLCASSPTGTDTQYFGPGTRLTVL.

The V and J genes are TRBV5-4 and TRBJ1-2; 9 nucleotides match TRBD1. Germline CDR1 SGHNT, CDR2 YYREEE (reference sequence). Trimming took 2 bases from V and 7 from J; bases not matched to a gene: 6. The CDR3 has 14 amino acids. CDR3 bases: TGTGCCAGCAGCTTTGAACAGGGGGCGCGTGGCTACACCTTC. It specifies CASSFEQGARGYTF.

The rearrangement links TRBV27 to TRBJ1-6; 9 nucleotides agree with TRBD1. Germline V CDR1 and CDR2: MNHEY, SMNVEV (reference sequence). CDR3 length: 15 residues. The V segment lost 6 bases and the J segment 7 bases; nucleotides outside the gene matches: 7. The CDR3 DNA reads as TGTGCCAGCAGGGATTGGACAGGGGAAAATTCACCCCTCCACTTT. Its translation: CASRDWTGENSPLHF.

This chain connects TRBV9 to TRBJ1-1, with 7 bases identical to TRBD1. The CDR3 totals 13 residues. Trimming at V came to 5 bases and at J to 1 base, leaving 2 bases not matched to a gene. CDR1 SGDLS and CDR2 YYNGEE come from the germline V gene. The CDR3 DNA sequence: TGTGCCAGCAGAAGGACAGGGAACACTGAAGCTTTCTTT. This encodes CASRRTGNTEAFF.

The chain links TRBV27 to TRBJ2-7, with TRBD2 identical over 11 bases. Germline CDR1 is MNHEY and CDR2 is SMNVEV (reference sequence). The CDR3 length is 16 residues. With V trimmed by 3 bases and J by 2 bases, 6 bases remained unmatched. This chain's CDR3 is CASSFSVLAGAYEQYF. DNA for the CDR3: TGTGCCAGCAGTTTTTCTGTACTAGCGGGAGCCTACGAGCAGTACTTC.

The rearrangement links TRBV6-6 to TRBJ1-1; D call uncertain. There are 14 residues in the CDR3. Trimming took off 8 bases at V and 5 bases at J, with 18 bases between the two ends. CDR1 MNHNY and CDR2 SVGAGI come from the germline V gene (reference sequence). CDR3 region: CASGLQVVGTEAFF. The CDR3 DNA sequence: TGTGCCAGCGGCCTTCAGGTTGTGGGTACTGAAGCTTTCTTT.

This clone was recorded a few times. V is TRBV6-5 and J is TRBJ1-2; 7 nucleotides align to TRBD1. Germline V gene sequence: CDR1 MNHEY, CDR2 SVGAGI. Unmatched junction bases numbered 9, after V lost 7 bases and J lost 4 bases. The CDR3 extends over 14 amino acids. CDR3 in amino acids: CASTDRESGYGYTF. CDR3 nucleotide sequence: TGTGCCAGCACCGACAGGGAATCAGGCTATGGCTACACCTTC.

The V and J genes are TRBV5-8 and TRBJ1-6; 9 nucleotides agree with TRBD1. The CDR3 is 15 amino acids. CDR1 is SGHTS, CDR2 YDEGEE, per germline. J lost 7 bases, V lost 0 bases, and 2 bases had no gene match. The CDR3 loop is CASSLEGTGNSPLHF. The CDR3 DNA reads as TGTGCCAGCAGCTTGGAGGGGACAGGGAATTCACCCCTCCACTTT.

This chain connects TRBV2 to TRBJ2-7, with 11 bases aligning to TRBD2. The CDR3 is 15 residues long. The V gene end was trimmed by 2 bases and the J gene end by 8 bases; junction bases not matched to a gene: 8. The V gene's germline CDR1 is SNHLY and CDR2 FYNNEI. In DNA, the CDR3 is TGTGCCAGCAGTGAACGTAGACTAGCGGGGTACCAGCAGTACTTC. Its protein is CASSERRLAGYQQYF.

V gene TRBV6-5 combines with J gene TRBJ2-3, with D perhaps TRBD1 (6 bases). The germline V gene encodes CDR1 MNHEY and CDR2 SVGAGI. Trimming pared 2 bases from V and 4 bases from J, leaving 16 bases between. The CDR3 length is 16 residues. This chain's CDR3 is CASSYPPVGASDTQYF. The CDR3 DNA is TGTGCCAGCAGTTACCCCCCGGTGGGGGCATCAGATACGCAGTATTTT.

The chain couples TRBV9 to TRBJ1-1; 7 bases line up with TRBD1. CDR3 size: 13 residues. CDR1 SGDLS and CDR2 YYNGEE come from the germline V gene. Trimming took 5 bases from V and 7 from J; bases not matched to a gene: 8. The CDR3 nucleotides are TGTGCCAGCAGTAGGGGGCAGGGGGGTGAAGCTTTCTTT. The encoded protein is CASSRGQGGEAFF.

The chain recombines TRBV4-1 with TRBJ1-5; 7 bases are a match to TRBD1. CDR1 is MGHRA, CDR2 YSYEKL, per germline. There are 13 residues in the CDR3. V gave up 4 bases and J gave up 4 bases; unmatched junction bases: 1. CDR3 sequence: CASSLTGNQPQHF. Written as DNA, the CDR3 is TGCGCCAGCAGCCTGACAGGGAATCAGCCCCAGCATTTT.

The V call is TRBV5-4, the J call TRBJ1-1; D is unresolved. Germline V lookup: CDR1 SGHNT, CDR2 YYREEE (reference sequence). The CDR3 is made up of 14 amino acids. The germline V and J ends were trimmed by 2 bases and 0 bases, with 8 bases remaining between them. The CDR3 region has the DNA TGTGCCAGCAGCTTAGCGGAGATGAACACTGAAGCTTTCTTT. This sequence encodes CASSLAEMNTEAFF. Variable domain in full (rest from reference TRBV5-4 and TRBJ1-1): ETGVTQSPTHLIKTRGQQVTLRCSSQSGHNTVSWYQQALGQGPQFIFQYYREEENGRGNFPPRFSGLQFPNYSSELNVNALELDDSALYLCASSLAEMNTEAFFGQGTRLTVV.

The chain is built from TRBV5-6 and TRBJ1-3; D unresolved. Trimming pared 1 base from V and 0 bases from J, leaving 8 bases between. Germline V CDR1 and CDR2: SGHDT, YYEEEE. This CDR3 has 15 residues. The CDR3 coding sequence is TGTGCCAGCAGCTTGTTGTCAGACTCTGGAAACACCATATATTTT. This sequence encodes CASSLLSDSGNTIYF.